This TCR delta chain was documented in a study of TRDV2 sequences in healthy donors (dated by TCRdb to about 2020). Regarding the research as a whole: Some 20 single-cell-derived gamma9delta2 T cell clones spanning the full range of antitumor activity were TCR-sequenced and traced within the bulk repertoire.

The CDR3, from cysteine to phenylalanine, totals 14 residues. CDR3 DNA only is kept here, 42 bases in frame from base 1. V drops 0 bases and J drops 1 base, leaving 8 bases in between. From the germline V gene, CDR1 is GEAIGNYY and CDR2 is EKD. Libraries were constructed by PCR. For sequencing, an Illumina MiSeq was employed. In the paper's pipeline: In reporting clonotype frequencies of the TRDV repertoire, clonotypes with just one read were left out. TCRdb called clones afresh from the public reads with CATT; identical DNA rows were later merged. The V and J calls were determined by TCRdb, not by the authors. The sample table shows about 2,200 delta-chain clones, and roughly 65% are seen once. The leading ten clones occupy around 14% of the sample. A remark on this clone: The antigen this receptor binds is unknown. No quality values exist for individual bases; no much larger clone is one base distant.

Overall study results and their limits: The TCRdelta clonotypes of several highly reactive clones appeared rare, since those clonotypes could not be detected in the bulk sequencing data from the donors of those clones. The observed TCRdelta repertoires were found to be highly focused, yet no correlation was observed between clonotype frequency and the antitumor functional potential of the respective clone.

Complete TCR delta chain (Vdelta2) repertoires were sequenced in bulk to track the frequency of functionally characterized gamma9delta2 T cell clones. The Dutch blood bank was the source from which peripheral blood of anonymous healthy donors was purchased. The gamma9delta2 T cells examined in the study came from the peripheral blood of healthy donors. The receptor's source is a human donor in good health. Sequencing was carried out using Vd2+ gamma-delta T cells from blood. Interpreted using the paper, the cell subset or site label stands for: TCR Vdelta2-expressing (gamma9delta2) T cells. Recombination connected TRDV2 to TRDJ1, and possibly TRDD3, on 5 matching bases. The CDR3 protein is CACDTLGITDKLIF. The bases read TGTGCCTGTGACACCCTGGGAATCACCGATAAACTCATCTTT.